The 26 T cell receptor beta chains presented below share a single source sample, sequenced in a study of blood T cell repertoires in COVID-19. Method: immunoSEQ multiplex PCR; TCRdb's copy keeps in-frame clones and lacks some. The sample shows a few hundred thousand clones, about 88% of them seen only once. The sample taken for sequencing was peripheral blood. The source of these receptors is a woman aged 55 to 70 with acute or convalescent COVID-19.

Notes on this clone: One junction end disagrees with the germline gene, perhaps due to a read error. The V and J genes are TRBV7-9 and TRBJ2-7; D unresolved. The germline CDR1 and CDR2 sequences are SEHNR and FQNEAQ (reference sequence). The CDR3 is 12 residues long. CDR3 coding DNA: TGTGCCAGCAGCTACACTACGACGGATCTAGACTTC. The encoded protein is CASSYTTTDLDF. The full variable domain, in which reference TRBV7-9 and TRBJ2-7 provide the parts outside the CDR3, is DTGVSQNPRHKITKRGQNVTFRCDPISEHNRLYWYRQTLGQGPEFLTYFQNEAQLEKSRLLSDRFSAERPKGSFSTLEIQRTEQGDSAMYLCASSYTTTDLDFGPGTRLTVT.

The chain is built from TRBV29-1 and TRBJ2-2, with 8 bases that match TRBD1. CDR3 length: 14 residues. With V trimmed by 7 bases and J by 1 base, 5 bases remained unmatched. Germline V lookup: CDR1 SQVTM, CDR2 ANQGSEA. CDR3 sequence reads: CSGLQGGNTGELFF. The CDR3 DNA sequence: TGCAGCGGATTACAGGGGGGGAACACCGGGGAGCTGTTTTTT.

The rearrangement joins TRBV6-4 to TRBJ2-3; 7 positions match TRBD2. The V segment lost 3 bases and the J segment 2 bases; nucleotides outside the gene matches: 2. The CDR3 is made up of 14 amino acids. CDR1 is MRHNA, CDR2 SNTAGT, per germline. Here the CDR3 DNA reads TGTGCCAGCAGTGAAGCGGGGAACACAGATACGCAGTATTTT. It is translated as CASSEAGNTDTQYF.

The genes are TRBV7-8 and TRBJ1-3; 8 bases fit TRBD1. With 5 bases clipped from V and 4 bases from J, the junction kept 13 bases outside the gene matches. Germline V gene sequence: CDR1 SGHVS, CDR2 FQNEAQ. The CDR3 is 17 amino acids. The CDR3 DNA reads as TGTGCCAGCAGCCCACTAACAGGGGGTAACGTGGGAAACACCATATATTTT. This translates into CASSPLTGGNVGNTIYF.

This chain connects TRBV9 to TRBJ1-4, with 7 bases lining up with TRBD1. The V segment lost 4 bases and the J segment 9 bases; nucleotides outside the gene matches: 9. This CDR3 region has 14 residues. CDR1 is SGDLS and CDR2 is YYNGEE in the germline V gene. As DNA, the CDR3 is TGTGCCAGCAGCACCCGGGACAGTATGCAAAAACTGTTTTTT. It codes for CASSTRDSMQKLFF.

The chain combines TRBV10-3 with TRBJ1-1, with D unclear. Germline loops: CDR1 ENHRY, CDR2 SYGVKD. The V gene lost 3 bases and the J gene lost 2 bases, with 7 bases spanning the gap. CDR3 size: 13 residues. CDR3 DNA sequence: TGTGCCATCAGTGAAGAGGGCAACACTGAAGCTTTCTTT. This translates into CAISEEGNTEAFF.

This chain uses TRBV29-1 with TRBJ2-3, with D possibly TRBD1 on 6 matching bases. Germline assignment: CDR1 SQVTM and CDR2 ANQGSEA. The germline V and J ends were trimmed by 4 bases and 1 base, with 9 bases remaining between them. This CDR3 has 13 residues. In DNA, the CDR3 is TGCAGCGTTGCAGCAGGGGGCACAGATACGCAGTATTTT. It codes for CSVAAGGTDTQYF.

This chain joins TRBV11-2 and TRBJ1-2, with D uncertain. Germline loops: CDR1 SGHAT, CDR2 FQNNGV. The CDR3 spans 14 residues. V lost 2 bases, J lost 5 bases, and 12 bases lay in between. The CDR3 region has the DNA TGTGCCAGCAGCTTAAGGAAGGGAGGGTATGGCTACACCTTC. It codes for CASSLRKGGYGYTF.

The chain carries TRBV7-9 and TRBJ2-5; D gene unclear. Trimming shortened V by 4 bases and J by 5 bases, and 2 bases separated the two germline ends. The CDR3 length is 10 residues. Germline V gene data show CDR1 as SEHNR and CDR2 as FQNEAQ (reference sequence). CDR3 amino acids: CASSSETQYF. In nucleotides, the CDR3 is TGTGCCAGCAGCTCGGAGACCCAGTACTTC.

This chain uses TRBV27 with TRBJ2-2; 8 bases agree with TRBD1. Trimming at V came to 4 bases and at J to 7 bases, leaving 5 bases not matched to a gene. CDR1 and CDR2 (germline): MNHEY, SMNVEV (reference sequence). The CDR3 covers 14 residues. CDR3 sequence (DNA): TGTGCCAGCAGTTGGGGACAGGATGGCGGGGAGCTGTTTTTT. Translated: CASSWGQDGGELFF.

Turning to this clone: The junction and the germline gene differ at one end; a read error may be behind it. The J gene is TRBJ2-4, the V gene TRBV12-3 or TRBV12-4; TRBD1 matches 9 bases. The length of the CDR3 is 12 residues. CDR3 in amino acids: CASSSTPGQGNF. The CDR3 DNA sequence: TGTGCCAGCAGTTCCACCCCGGGACAGGGTAATTTC.

The CDR3 bases are TGTGCCAGCAGCCAAGAGGGCTCCCCTGGGGAGACCCAGTACTTC. Protein: CASSQEGSPGETQYF. V and J are TRBV4-2 and TRBJ2-5; D remains ambiguous. The germline V and J ends were trimmed by 0 bases and 5 bases, with 13 bases remaining between them. From germline, CDR1 is LGHNA and CDR2 YNFKEQ. The CDR3 totals 15 residues.

The chain recombines TRBV25-1 with TRBJ1-4; 8 bases are a match to TRBD1. This CDR3 comprises 15 residues. V was pared by 3 bases and J by 5 bases, with 5 bases of the junction left unmatched. CDR1 and CDR2 (germline): MGHDK, SYGVNS. The CDR3 nucleotides are TGTGCCAGCAGTGACAACAGGGGGAGGAATGAAAAACTGTTTTTT. This codes for CASSDNRGRNEKLFF.

The V call is TRBV19, the J call TRBJ2-3; possible D gene TRBD1, 6 bases. Germline CDR1 LNHDA, CDR2 SQIVND (reference sequence). This CDR3 has 15 residues. V was shortened by 5 bases and J by 1 base, with 13 bases between the two germline ends. CDR3 protein: CASSPSGVRTDTQYF. The CDR3 DNA sequence: TGTGCCAGTAGTCCCTCAGGGGTTCGCACAGATACGCAGTATTTT.

The chain uses TRBV10-2 and TRBJ2-7; D unresolved. V was clipped by 4 bases and J by 0 bases, with 7 bases between them. The germline V gene has CDR1 WSHSY and CDR2 SAAADI. CDR3 length equals 13 residues. DNA of the CDR3: TGCGCCAGCAGTGCGGTCGGCTCCTACGAGCAGTACTTC. It translates to CASSAVGSYEQYF.

This chain links TRBV11-1 with TRBJ1-1; possibly TRBD1 for D (6 bases). This CDR3 has 16 amino acids. Germline V gene lookup returns CDR1 SGHAT and CDR2 FQDESV (reference sequence). V lost 2 bases, J lost 5 bases, and 18 bases lay in between. CDR3 sequence: CASSLPSAGAGTEAFF. The CDR3 DNA reads as TGTGCCAGCAGCTTACCGAGTGCGGGGGCAGGGACTGAAGCTTTCTTT.

The V call is TRBV24-1, the J call TRBJ2-3; D call uncertain. CDR3 length: 16 amino acids. CDR1 KGHDR and CDR2 SFDVKD come from the germline V gene. V shed 3 bases and J shed 4 bases, with 16 bases lying between them. The CDR3 nucleotides are TGTGCCACCAGTGATCCTACCCGCCTAGAGGCAGATACGCAGTATTTT. Its translation: CATSDPTRLEADTQYF.

The rearrangement links TRBV5-4 to TRBJ1-2; possible D gene TRBD1, 6 bases. This CDR3 has 14 amino acids. Germline CDR1 reads SGHNT; CDR2 reads YYREEE (reference sequence). The V end was cut by 2 bases, the J end by 8 bases, with 16 bases between. In nucleotides, the CDR3 is TGTGCCAGCAGCTTCGGTGATTGGGGGGGCGGCTACACCTTC. Translation gives CASSFGDWGGGYTF.

The chain employs TRBV19 and TRBJ1-1; the match to TRBD1 covers 10 bases. Losses at the gene ends were 10 bases for V and 0 bases for J; bases not matched to a gene: 5. Germline V gene data show CDR1 as LNHDA and CDR2 as SQIVND (reference sequence). The CDR3 contains 14 residues. In DNA, the CDR3 is TGTGCCACCGGGACAGGGGTTATGAACACTGAAGCTTTCTTT. Residues: CATGTGVMNTEAFF. Combining the CDR3 with reference TRBV19 and TRBJ1-1 gives the whole variable domain DGGITQSPKYLFRKEGQNVTLSCEQNLNHDAMYWYRQDPGQGLRLIYYSQIVNDFQKGDIAEGYSVSREKKESFPLTVTSAQKNPTAFYLCATGTGVMNTEAFFGQGTRLTVV.

CDR3 DNA: TGTGCCAGCAGGGGGGGAAGAGGGGCTGGGGTCACTGAAGCTTTCTTT. Translating gives CASRGGRGAGVTEAFF. The chain couples TRBV7-2 to TRBJ1-1; tentatively, D is TRBD1 (5 bases). The germline V and J ends were trimmed by 6 bases and 4 bases, with 21 bases remaining between them. Germline CDR1 reads SGHTA; CDR2 reads FQGNSA. The CDR3 has 16 amino acids.

The V gene is TRBV28, the J gene TRBJ1-2; maybe TRBD1 (5 bases). The V end was cut by 5 bases, the J end by 8 bases, with 15 bases between. The length of the CDR3 is 13 residues. Germline V gene lookup returns CDR1 MDHEN and CDR2 SYDVKM. Here the CDR3 DNA reads TGTGCCAGCAGTCGTCCAGGGAGGAGCGGCTACACCTTC. This encodes CASSRPGRSGYTF.

The chain couples TRBV24-1 to TRBJ2-1, with 7 bases identical to TRBD2. This CDR3 comprises 16 residues. V was pared by 3 bases and J by 0 bases, with 4 bases of the junction left unmatched. Germline V CDR1 and CDR2: KGHDR, SFDVKD. CDR3 in DNA: TGTGCCACCAGTGATGCGAGCGGGGCCTCCTACAATGAGCAGTTCTTC. Protein sequence: CATSDASGASYNEQFF.

The V gene is TRBV14, the J gene TRBJ2-5; 7 bases agree with TRBD1. The CDR3 loop spans 14 amino acids. Trimming took 4 bases from V and 5 from J; bases not matched to a gene: 7. Germline lookup yields CDR1 SGHDN and CDR2 FVKESK. The CDR3 here is CASSRLTGMETQYF. As DNA, the CDR3 is TGTGCCAGCAGCCGGCTGACAGGGATGGAGACCCAGTACTTC.

The chain links TRBV7-9 to TRBJ2-7; 7 positions agree with TRBD2. The germline gives CDR1 SEHNR, CDR2 FQNEAQ (reference sequence). The V gene end was trimmed by 1 base and the J gene end by 0 bases; junction bases not matched to a gene: 15. The CDR3 extends over 19 amino acids. DNA for the CDR3: TGTGCCAGCAGCTTAGGTCCTAGGGGAATAAGGACTAGCTCCTACGAGCAGTACTTC. Translation: CASSLGPRGIRTSSYEQYF.

This chain links TRBV28 with TRBJ1-5; D uncertain. The CDR3 is 16 residues long. Germline V lookup: CDR1 MDHEN, CDR2 SYDVKM. V lost 4 bases, J lost 0 bases, and 13 bases lay in between. The CDR3 sequence is CASSSLGGVSNQPQHF. Here the CDR3 DNA reads TGTGCCAGCAGTTCCCTGGGCGGGGTTAGCAATCAGCCCCAGCATTTT. The full variable domain, its missing parts supplied by reference TRBV28 and TRBJ1-5, is DVKVTQSSRYLVKRTGEKVFLECVQDMDHENMFWYRQDPGLGLRLIYFSYDVKMKEKGDIPEGYSVSREKKERFSLILESASTNQTSMYLCASSSLGGVSNQPQHFGDGTRLSIL.

The chain is built from TRBV15 and TRBJ1-1, with a tentative D call TRBD1 (6 bases). Germline CDR1 reads LNHNV; CDR2 reads YYDKDF (reference sequence). V lost 4 bases and J lost 4, with 16 bases in between. The CDR3 totals 15 residues. The CDR3 loop is CATSTRPGAGTEAFF. For the CDR3, the DNA is TGTGCCACCAGCACTAGACCAGGGGCGGGCACTGAAGCTTTCTTT.